This is a list of T cell receptor beta chains from one sample in a study of Ad26.COV2.S vaccination and SARS-CoV-2 variants. The repertoire was sequenced with immunoSEQ multiplex PCR; TCRdb's copy has only in-frame clones and lacks some. The sample contains roughly 350,000 clones, approximately 86% of which appear only once. Sequenced material: peripheral blood, taken in a trial of Ad26.COV2.S vaccine versus placebo. The receptor set was obtained from a person aged 18-60 years who received the Ad26.COV2.S COVID-19 vaccine or a placebo. Both conserved end residues are part of each CDR3. D genes are given only for firm matches.

d_call v_call cdr3_aa
NA TRBV11-2 CASSLWQNYEQYF
NA TRBV18 CASSPGVGGPDQPQHF
NA TRBV6-2/TRBV6-3 CASSYSRFSAFF
TRBD2 TRBV7-9 CASSLPPRLAGYRNEQFF
NA TRBV13 CASSALNEQFF
TRBD2 TRBV24-1 CATSDSLAPDDGDTQYF
TRBD2 TRBV3-1/TRBV3-2 CASSQVRSSGPKGETQYF
NA TRBV24-1 CATSDPGRQGSYEQYF
NA TRBV3-1/TRBV3-2 CASSQDDEKLFF
NA TRBV11-3 CASSQNWQGDTDTQYF
NA TRBV10-3 CAIRDSGSTDTQYF
NA TRBV6-5 CASGAWGDSSYEQYF
NA TRBV7-9 CASSLAGKNTEAFF
NA TRBV10-3 CAISESGSNQPQHF
NA TRBV5-1 CASASNQETQYF
TRBD2 TRBV19 CASSRPSGGETFF
NA TRBV6-2/TRBV6-3 CASTPRRANTSGANVLTF
TRBD1 TRBV7-2 CASSSDRGSRGYTF
NA TRBV7-2 CASSLGDYSGNTIYF
TRBD2 TRBV7-8 CASSLDWQRDSYEQYF
TRBD1 TRBV6-4 CASIRTGGNEQFF
NA TRBV18 CASSPRAGLDYTEAFF
NA TRBV7-2 CASSLALNEQFF
NA TRBV4-2 CASSQDMGRATEAFF
NA TRBV7-9 CASSLNFGYGYTF
NA TRBV4-1 CASSQGSLNEKLFF
TRBD1 TRBV6-5 CASSLTGTGEAKLFF
NA TRBV2 CASSGKRSLNTGELFF
NA TRBV9 CASSVFGGHEQFF
TRBD2 TRBV30 CAWKGLAGPDTQYF
NA TRBV12-3/TRBV12-4 CASSLDSRQPQHF
TRBD1 TRBV5-4 CASSSQGGAGNTIYF
NA TRBV29-1 CSVDGSGGETQYF